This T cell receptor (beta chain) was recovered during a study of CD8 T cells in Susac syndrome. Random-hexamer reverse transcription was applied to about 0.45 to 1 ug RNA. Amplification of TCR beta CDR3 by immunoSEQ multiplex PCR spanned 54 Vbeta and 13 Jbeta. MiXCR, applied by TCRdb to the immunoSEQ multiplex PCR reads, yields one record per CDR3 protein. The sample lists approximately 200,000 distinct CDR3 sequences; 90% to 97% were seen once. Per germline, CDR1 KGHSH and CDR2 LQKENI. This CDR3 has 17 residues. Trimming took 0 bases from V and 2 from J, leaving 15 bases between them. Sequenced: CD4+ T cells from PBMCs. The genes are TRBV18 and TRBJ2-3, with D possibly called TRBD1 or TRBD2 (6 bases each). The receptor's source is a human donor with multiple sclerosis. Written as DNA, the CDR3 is TGTGCCAGCTCACCACCTGTCCCCGGGGGCCCCACAGATACGCAGTATTTT. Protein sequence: CASSPPVPGGPTDTQYF.